A single count supports the clone carrying this TCR beta chain. Clones were read by immunoSEQ multiplex PCR, and TCRdb kept only the in-frame ones, dropping some. The top ten clones hold around 15% of a sample with about 160,000 clones, approximately 94% of them seen once. The germline CDR1 and CDR2 sequences are LNHDA and SQIVND (reference sequence). Trimming at V came to 5 bases and at J to 5 bases, leaving 2 bases not matched to a gene. The CDR3 spans 13 residues. These data are taken from a study of control samples from healthy donors and cancer patients. The V gene is TRBV19, the J gene TRBJ1-5; the match to TRBD1 covers 8 bases. The sequenced sample was PBMCs. The sequence came from a man between 60 and 70 years old with colorectal cancer. The CDR3 DNA sequence: TGTGCCAGTAGTGACAGGGGTCATCAGCCCCAGCATTTT. Protein product: CASSDRGHQPQHF. Full variable domain (remainder filled in from reference TRBV19 and TRBJ1-5): DGGITQSPKYLFRKEGQNVTLSCEQNLNHDAMYWYRQDPGQGLRLIYYSQIVNDFQKGDIAEGYSVSREKKESFPLTVTSAQKNPTAFYLCASSDRGHQPQHFGDGTRLSIL.